One sample yielded the 25 T cell receptor beta chains listed below, sequenced in a study of control samples from healthy donors and cancer patients. Using immunoSEQ multiplex PCR, the repertoire was profiled, and TCRdb retains in-frame clones only, with some absent. The table includes about 170,000 clones, roughly nine tenths detected once. The sequenced sample was blood. The origin of the receptors is a woman aged 30 to 39 in good health.

The gene calls are TRBV5-4 and TRBJ2-3; D is unresolved. Germline V gene lookup returns CDR1 SGHNT and CDR2 YYREEE (reference sequence). There are 14 residues in the CDR3. V was clipped by 0 bases and J by 2 bases, with 7 bases between them. The CDR3 region is CASSLGLPTDTQYF. DNA for the CDR3: TGTGCCAGCAGCTTGGGACTTCCCACAGATACGCAGTATTTT.

As concerns this clone: Different DNA sequences within this sample yield the same CDR3. The chain joins TRBV18 to TRBJ1-1; 7 bases are shared with TRBD1. Germline-derived CDR1 and CDR2 are KGHSH and LQKENI. The CDR3 is 16 amino acids. The J segment lost 1 base and the V segment lost 3 bases, leaving 8 bases of the junction unmatched. CDR3 nucleotides: TGTGCCAGCTCACCCGCCGCGGACAGGAAGAACACTGAAGCTTTCTTT. This codes for CASSPAADRKNTEAFF. The full variable domain, completed using reference TRBV18 and TRBJ1-1, is NAGVMQNPRHLVRRRGQEARLRCSPMKGHSHVYWYRQLPEEGLKFMVYLQKENIIDESGMPKERFSAEFPKEGPSILRIQQVVRGDSAAYFCASSPAADRKNTEAFFGQGTRLTVV.

This chain joins TRBV21-1 and TRBJ1-2; the DNA was not compared with TRBD1, the D call given in the table. TRBV21-1 is annotated as a pseudogene. This CDR3 has 17 amino acids. DNA of the CDR3: TGTGCCAGCAGCTGTCGTCCCGGGACAGGGTCTAACTATGGCTACACCTTC. This sequence encodes CASSCRPGTGSNYGYTF.

The chain joins TRBV7-9 to TRBJ2-7; TRBD2 agrees at 13 bases. This CDR3 spans 16 amino acids. The germline CDR1 and CDR2 sequences are SEHNR and FQNEAQ (reference sequence). The J segment lost 2 bases and the V segment lost 1 base, leaving 2 bases of the junction unmatched. The CDR3 DNA reads TGTGCCAGCAGCTTAGTCGGGACTAGCGGGGCCTACGAGCAGTACTTC. Amino acid sequence: CASSLVGTSGAYEQYF. The entire variable domain, with the rest obtained from reference TRBV7-9 and TRBJ2-7, is as follows: DTGVSQNPRHKITKRGQNVTFRCDPISEHNRLYWYRQTLGQGPEFLTYFQNEAQLEKSRLLSDRFSAERPKGSFSTLEIQRTEQGDSAMYLCASSLVGTSGAYEQYFGPGTRLTVT.

This rearrangement joins TRBV7-9 to TRBJ1-2, with TRBD1 as a possible D gene (5 bases). The CDR3 extends over 15 amino acids. Germline V gene lookup returns CDR1 SEHNR and CDR2 FQNEAQ (reference sequence). The V gene lost 5 bases and the J gene lost 0 bases, with 13 bases spanning the gap. CDR3 nucleotides: TGTGCCAGCAGCCCCCAGACAGATGCTAACTATGGCTACACCTTC. Encoded protein: CASSPQTDANYGYTF.

This sequence joins TRBV18 and TRBJ1-4; 8 nucleotides align to TRBD1. The ends lost 5 bases at V and 4 bases at J; junction bases unmatched: 3. The V gene's germline CDR1 is KGHSH and CDR2 LQKENI. The CDR3 has 14 residues. The CDR3 loop reads CASSSGQGNEKLFF. The DNA of the CDR3 is TGTGCCAGCTCATCCGGACAGGGTAATGAAAAACTGTTTTTT.

The chain joins TRBV3-1 (or the pseudogene TRBV3-2) to TRBJ1-3; D gene unclear. CDR1 is LGHDT, CDR2 YNNKEL, per germline (reference sequence). Trimming took off 4 bases at V and 0 bases at J, with 7 bases between the two ends. The CDR3 is 14 amino acids. The CDR3 reads CASSLTNSGNTIYF. The CDR3 region has the DNA TGTGCCAGCAGCCTGACGAACTCTGGAAACACCATATATTTT.

This chain joins TRBV18 and TRBJ1-1, with 8 bases aligning to TRBD1. The CDR3 has 14 residues. Trimming took 5 bases from V and 4 from J; bases not matched to a gene: 6. Germline V gene lookup returns CDR1 KGHSH and CDR2 LQKENI. For the CDR3, the DNA is TGTGCCAGCTCAAGAGACAGGGGATTCACTGAAGCTTTCTTT. Translated: CASSRDRGFTEAFF. The complete variable domain, with remaining parts taken from reference TRBV18 and TRBJ1-1, reads NAGVMQNPRHLVRRRGQEARLRCSPMKGHSHVYWYRQLPEEGLKFMVYLQKENIIDESGMPKERFSAEFPKEGPSILRIQQVVRGDSAAYFCASSRDRGFTEAFFGQGTRLTVV.

This clone was recorded only once. This chain links TRBV5-1 with TRBJ2-7; 9 bases are a match to TRBD1. Germline loops: CDR1 SGHRS, CDR2 YFSETQ. The length of the CDR3 is 14 residues. J gave up 2 bases and V 4 bases, and 4 bases lay outside the gene matches. The CDR3 loop reads CASSLDRGAYEQYF. DNA of the CDR3: TGCGCCAGCAGCCTCGACAGGGGGGCCTACGAGCAGTACTTC.

The chain combines TRBV10-1 with TRBJ2-1; TRBD1 matches at 8 bases. V trimming: 6 bases; J trimming: 4 bases; junction bases outside the gene matches: 11. The CDR3 covers 16 residues. Per germline, CDR1 WNHNN and CDR2 SYGVQD (reference sequence). The CDR3 loop is CASRGIRDRSYNEQFF. The CDR3, as DNA: TGCGCCAGCAGAGGAATCCGGGACAGGAGTTACAATGAGCAGTTCTTC.

The chain combines TRBV14 with TRBJ1-4, with no clear D. Per germline, CDR1 SGHDN and CDR2 FVKESK. Trimming took 2 bases from V and 8 from J, leaving 12 bases between them. This CDR3 spans 14 amino acids. The CDR3: CASSQTEAREKLFF. The CDR3, as DNA: TGTGCCAGCAGCCAAACAGAGGCGCGGGAAAAACTGTTTTTT.

This chain joins TRBV11-2 and TRBJ2-1; 7 nucleotides align to TRBD1. With 4 bases clipped from V and 5 bases from J, the junction kept 5 bases outside the gene matches. CDR1 SGHAT and CDR2 FQNNGV come from the germline V gene. This CDR3 region has 14 residues. The CDR3 bases are TGTGCCAGCAGCTCTCGACAGGGCCACAATGAGCAGTTCTTC. It specifies CASSSRQGHNEQFF.

With respect to this clone: Additional DNA sequences in this sample encode the identical CDR3. The chain joins TRBV6-5 to TRBJ2-7; 12 nucleotides align to TRBD2. V lost 0 bases and J lost 3; bases outside the gene matches: 0. Germline V gene lookup returns CDR1 MNHEY and CDR2 SVGAGI. The CDR3 is made up of 15 amino acids. The CDR3 DNA reads as TGTGCCAGCAGTTACTCGACTAGCGGGAGCTACGAGCAGTACTTC. This gives the protein CASSYSTSGSYEQYF.

This clone was seen only once. The chain uses TRBV6-5 and TRBJ1-3, with D unresolved. Trimming pared 8 bases from V and 0 bases from J, leaving 11 bases between. This CDR3 contains 14 residues. CDR1 is MNHEY and CDR2 is SVGAGI in the germline V gene. Here the CDR3 DNA reads TGTGCCAGCCGAGGCGGCACCTCTGGAAACACCATATATTTT. It yields the protein CASRGGTSGNTIYF.

The chain is built from TRBV19 and TRBJ2-7; 8 positions agree with TRBD1. CDR1 and CDR2 (germline): LNHDA, SQIVND (reference sequence). CDR3 size: 14 residues. J was trimmed by 2 bases and V by 4 bases; bases with no gene match: 4. The CDR3 nucleotides read TGTGCCAGTAGTAAGGGACAGGTTCCCTACGAGCAGTACTTC. Translated: CASSKGQVPYEQYF.

V is TRBV11-1 and J is TRBJ1-3; 7 nucleotides match TRBD1. J was trimmed by 2 bases and V by 5 bases; bases with no gene match: 3. The CDR3 consists of 14 residues. Germline V gene sequence: CDR1 SGHAT, CDR2 FQDESV (reference sequence). CDR3 region: CASSRDRAGNTIYF. The CDR3 bases are TGTGCCAGCAGCCGGGACAGAGCTGGAAACACCATATATTTT. The variable domain in full, completed from reference TRBV11-1 and TRBJ1-3, reads EAEVAQSPRYKITEKSQAVAFWCDPISGHATLYWYRQILGQGPELLVQFQDESVVDDSQLPKDRFSAERLKGVDSTLKIQPAELGDSAMYLCASSRDRAGNTIYFGEGSWLTVV.

This clone was picked up one time. V gene TRBV7-8 combines with J gene TRBJ1-3, with D perhaps matching TRBD1 (5 bases). The CDR3 has 16 amino acids. Germline V gene sequence: CDR1 SGHVS, CDR2 FQNEAQ. Trimming shortened V by 4 bases and J by 0 bases, and 13 bases separated the two germline ends. CDR3 bases: TGTGCCAGCAGCTACCCCGGGACGGACTCTGGAAACACCATATATTTT. Protein sequence: CASSYPGTDSGNTIYF.

The chain employs TRBV27 and TRBJ2-7; TRBD2 agrees at 7 bases. The CDR3 has 15 residues. J lost 1 base, V lost 2 bases, and 5 bases had no gene match. The germline V gene has CDR1 MNHEY and CDR2 SMNVEV (reference sequence). DNA of the CDR3: TGTGCCAGCAGTTTAAATCCTAGCGGTTCCTACGAGCAGTACTTC. Protein: CASSLNPSGSYEQYF.

The CDR3 loop reads CASSFIDRGLTEAFF. The CDR3 DNA reads TGTGCCAGCAGCTTTATCGACAGGGGGCTCACTGAAGCTTTCTTT. The chain uses TRBV5-5 and TRBJ1-1; TRBD1 matches at 10 bases. Germline-derived CDR1 and CDR2 are SGHKS and YYEKEE (reference sequence). This CDR3 comprises 15 residues. The J segment lost 4 bases and the V segment lost 2 bases, leaving 5 bases of the junction unmatched.

The count of this clone is one. This chain links TRBV25-1 with TRBJ2-1; TRBD2 agrees at 11 bases. CDR3 length: 16 amino acids. The V gene end was trimmed by 3 bases and the J gene end by 8 bases; junction bases not matched to a gene: 9. Per germline, CDR1 MGHDK and CDR2 SYGVNS. Here the CDR3 reads CASSDLLAGVLDEQFF. The CDR3 DNA sequence: TGTGCCAGCAGTGACCTACTAGCGGGAGTGTTGGATGAGCAGTTCTTC.

The sample holds one count of this clone. This chain joins TRBV6-6 and TRBJ1-1; D uncertain. The CDR3 has 15 amino acids. Germline assignment: CDR1 MNHNY and CDR2 SVGAGI (reference sequence). With 0 bases removed from V and 0 bases from J, the gap between germline ends came to 8 bases. Here the CDR3 reads CASSYSFQVNTEAFF. The CDR3 bases are TGTGCCAGCAGTTACTCGTTCCAGGTGAACACTGAAGCTTTCTTT.

The V gene is TRBV23-1, the J gene TRBJ1-1, with D tentatively TRBD1 (6 bases). TRBV23-1 is given ORF status, its function remaining uncertain. V shed 2 bases and J shed 4 bases, with 14 bases lying between them. This CDR3 contains 15 residues. This chain's CDR3 is CASSQQGRGPTEAFF. CDR3 bases: TGCGCCAGCAGTCAACAGGGGCGCGGACCCACTGAAGCTTTCTTT.

The chain employs TRBV6-4 and TRBJ2-2; TRBD1 is a possible D gene (7 bases). Germline CDR1 is MRHNA and CDR2 is SNTAGT. V was pared by 3 bases and J by 4 bases, with 12 bases between. This CDR3 has 15 residues. CDR3: CASSEEGASTGELFF. The CDR3 DNA reads as TGTGCCAGCAGTGAGGAGGGGGCGAGCACCGGGGAGCTGTTTTTT.

The V call is TRBV5-6, the J call TRBJ1-4; D call uncertain. The CDR3 runs 14 residues. Germline loops: CDR1 SGHDT, CDR2 YYEEEE. The V gene lost 2 bases and the J gene lost 3 bases, with 8 bases spanning the gap. In nucleotides, the CDR3 is TGTGCCAGCAGCTTTTTAACTGCTAATGAAAAACTGTTTTTT. Its protein is CASSFLTANEKLFF.

This chain joins TRBV7-9 and TRBJ1-1; the D gene is possibly TRBD1 (6 bases). The CDR3 consists of 14 residues. V lost 4 bases to trimming and J lost 2 bases, with 11 bases between them. Germline loops: CDR1 SEHNR, CDR2 FQNEAQ (reference sequence). CDR3 residues: CASSWTQGNTEAFF. CDR3 nucleotide sequence: TGTGCCAGCAGCTGGACACAGGGAAACACTGAAGCTTTCTTT.